This TCR beta chain was sequenced in a study of T cell responses to AZD1222 COVID-19 vaccine (dated by TCRdb to the early 2020s). As for the study more broadly: TCR sequencing was performed for about 240 trial participants, of whom 200 to 210 were given two doses of AZD1222 and 26 were given two doses of MenACWY control vaccine. Trial participants were enrolled into age subgroups of 18-55, 56-69 and 70-plus years, which contained roughly 140, 27 and 60 TCR-sequenced participants, respectively. Findings and caveats that apply to the study as a whole: In the small 56-69-year group, the increase in depth fell short of significance, most likely because of low power. After two AZD1222 doses, spike-specific TCR breadth and depth were significantly higher than at day 0 and than in MenACWY recipients. Most participants were white British and females outnumbered males, and the authors suggested that clonal diversity may have been underestimated. Conclusions about previously exposed vaccinees were limited because only six AZD1222 recipients were SARS-CoV-2 seropositive at baseline. Because no samples from the day 14 peak response were available, repertoires could be characterized only after the peak T cell response. Epitopes outside the regions mutated in the B.1.351 and B.1.1.7 variants were reportedly recognized by nearly half of the unique spike-specific TCRs. CD4 TCRs associated with the vaccine covered the entire spike protein, and the dominant responses were in regions 160-218 and 743-854.

The time point label, read with the paper, signifies: baseline before first vaccination. Explained via the paper, the treatment or condition label denotes: meningococcal conjugate vaccine given as trial control. Samples from vaccinated people were obtained from the UK trials COV001 and COV002, which included a single-blind randomized controlled phase 2/3 trial of AZD1222 (ChAdOx1 nCoV-19) in healthy adults. For TCRbeta chain sequencing, PBMC samples were collected from trial participants at day 0 and at day 28 after the second dose. The CDR3 regions of human TCRbeta chains were subjected to immunosequencing. Concerning the study's data processing: TCRs in the repertoires were compared against a reference library of SARS-CoV-2-specific TCRs that had been generated with the MIRA antigen-specificity platform. Breadth meant the fraction of unique TCRs that were SARS-CoV-2-associated, whereas depth meant the fraction of total T cells that were SARS-CoV-2-associated. Each spike-specific TCR was assigned to its reactive spike region and to a CD4 or CD8 class using the MIRA data. Log10-transformed breadth and depth values were compared by one-way ANOVA with Sidak's multiple comparisons tests. The table comes from immuneACCESS by way of TCRdb, which keeps in-frame sequences with V and J called. Part of the clones is missing from these tables; in studies checked, under half for an unresolved V gene and the rest for unknown reasons. Clone size and V and J calls were adopted from that table, with D and trimming inferred from the DNA. In all, the sample holds roughly 120,000 clones, and 80% to 90% of those were seen once. Clones ranked in the top ten supply around 20% of the sample.

This clone was seen a single time. What antigen it recognizes has not been identified. The sample holds no much larger clone one base away, and base qualities are not on file. The sample in question was peripheral blood, obtained on day 0 of MenACWY control vaccination. The TCR was taken from an adult in good health.

Read as DNA, the sequence is TGTGCCAGCAGCCAAGTTAGACTAGCGGGAGGGTATACAGATACGCAGTATTTT. Its product reads: CASSQVRLAGGYTDTQYF. This receptor chain uses TRBV3-1 (or the pseudogene TRBV3-2) and TRBJ2-3, and 14 junctional nucleotides match TRBD2. From the germline V gene (reference sequence), CDR1 is LGHDT and CDR2 is YNNKEL. Taken from cysteine to phenylalanine, the CDR3 has 18 residues. Just the 54-base CDR3 DNA is kept, in frame starting at base 1. Trimmed from V: 1 base; trimmed from J: 3 bases; junction bases lacking a gene match: 6.